This T cell receptor beta chain was documented in a study of T cells in Graves' hyperthyroidism and ophthalmopathy. Each 10 ml fresh peripheral blood draw supplied the PBMCs. This clonotype was picked up a small number of times. Amplification yielded TCR beta CDR3 regions, with RNA transcripts as the source. During a first-round RT-PCR of the TCR CDR3, the HTBI primer set was used. MiXCR was run by TCRdb on the multiplex PCR reads, yielding one entry per CDR3 protein. This sample has around 600,000 distinct CDR3 sequences, with about 14% found just once. Germline lookup yields CDR1 KGHDR and CDR2 SFDVKD. This CDR3 contains 15 residues. Trimming left V 9 bases short and J 7 bases short, with 21 bases between.

Sequencing input: blood. The chain employs TRBV24-1 and TRBJ2-1, with a weak D call TRBD1 (6 bases). The receptor was derived from a woman between 18 and 29 years old with Graves' ophthalmopathy. CDR3 bases: TGTGCCACCGCCTCTGGGTCGAGAGGGGGAAATGAGCAGTTCTTC. This codes for CATASGSRGGNEQFF.